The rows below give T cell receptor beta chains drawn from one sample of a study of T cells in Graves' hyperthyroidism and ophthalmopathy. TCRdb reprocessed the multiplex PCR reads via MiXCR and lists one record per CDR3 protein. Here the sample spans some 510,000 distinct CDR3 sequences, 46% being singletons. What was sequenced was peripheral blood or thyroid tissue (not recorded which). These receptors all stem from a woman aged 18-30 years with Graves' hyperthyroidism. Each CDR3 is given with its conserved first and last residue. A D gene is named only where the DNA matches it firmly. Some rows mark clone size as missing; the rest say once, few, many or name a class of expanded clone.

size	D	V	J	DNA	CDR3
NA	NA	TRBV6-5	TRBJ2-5	TGTGCCAGCAGTCCGAGGGACTTCATAGAGACCCAGTACTTC	CASSPRDFIETQYF
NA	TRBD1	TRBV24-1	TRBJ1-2	TGTGCCACCAGTGTGGGACAGGGAAGTTACGGCTACACCTTC	CATSVGQGSYGYTF
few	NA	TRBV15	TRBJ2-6	TGTGCCACCAGCAGAGATCAGGGACGCTCTGGGGCCAACGTCCTGACTTTC	CATSRDQGRSGANVLTF
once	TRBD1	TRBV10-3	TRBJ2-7	TGTGCCATCAGTGGGGCAGGGGGCTCCTACGAGCAGTACTTC	CAISGAGGSYEQYF
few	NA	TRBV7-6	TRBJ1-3	TGTGCCAGCAGCTTAGGCGGACTCCCCCCCATCACCATATATTTT	CASSLGGLPPITIYF
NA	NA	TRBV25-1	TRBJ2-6	TGTGCCAGCAGTGGCCGAACAGGGTCTGGGGCCAACGTCCTGACTTTC	CASSGRTGSGANVLTF
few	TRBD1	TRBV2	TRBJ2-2	TGTGCCAGCATCCCTTCGGACAGGGGGAGTAGCACCGGGGAGCTGTTTTTT	CASIPSDRGSSTGELFF
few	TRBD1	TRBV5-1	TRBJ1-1	TGCGCCAGCAGCTGGCAGGGGGCGCACACTGAAGCTTTCTTT	CASSWQGAHTEAFF
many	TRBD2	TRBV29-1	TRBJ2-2	TGCAGCGCCCGGGGAGGGGTGGACACCGGGGAGCTGTTTTTT	CSARGGVDTGELFF
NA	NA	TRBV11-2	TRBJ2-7	TGTGCCAGCAGCTCCTGGGATCTAGAGGGCCCCTACGAGCAGTACTTC	CASSSWDLEGPYEQYF
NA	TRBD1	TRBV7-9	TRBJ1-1	TGTGCCAGCAGCCACCCAGGGGGCGGCACTGAAGCTTTCTTT	CASSHPGGGTEAFF
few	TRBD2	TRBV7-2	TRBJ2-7	TGTGCCAGCAGTTACTCGGGGACTAGCGGGAGCATAGAGTACTTC	CASSYSGTSGSIEYF
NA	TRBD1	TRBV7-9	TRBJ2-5	TGTGCCAGCAGCCCCCGGACAGGGAGGCAAGAGACCCAGTACTTC	CASSPRTGRQETQYF
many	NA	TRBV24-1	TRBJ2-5	TGTGCCACCAGTGATTTGTCGGGAAAAGAGACCCAGTACTTC	CATSDLSGKETQYF
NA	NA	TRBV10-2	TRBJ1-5	TGCGCCAGCAGTACTCGGACAAAACCCCAGCATTTT	CASSTRTKPQHF
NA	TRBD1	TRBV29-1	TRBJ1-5	TGCAGCTTGGCGGAGGACAGGCCGGATCAGCCCCAGCATTTT	CSLAEDRPDQPQHF
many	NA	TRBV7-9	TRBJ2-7	TGTGCCAGCAGCTCCAGGGTCTCCTACGAGCAGTACTTC	CASSSRVSYEQYF
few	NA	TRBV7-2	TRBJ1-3	TGTGCCAGCAGCTTCTGGGGGGTCGCTGGAAACACCATATATTTT	CASSFWGVAGNTIYF
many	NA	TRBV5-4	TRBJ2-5	TGTGCCAGCAGCTTGGAGCGTCTATCGGAGACCCAGTACTTC	CASSLERLSETQYF
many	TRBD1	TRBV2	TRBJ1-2	TGTGCCAGCAGTCCACTCCGTAGGACAGGGGTCTATGGCTACACCTTC	CASSPLRRTGVYGYTF
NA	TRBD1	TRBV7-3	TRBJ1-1	TGTGCCAGCAGCTCGGGACAGGGGGGAACGAACACTGAAGCTTTCTTT	CASSSGQGGTNTEAFF
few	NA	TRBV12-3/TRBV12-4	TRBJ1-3	TGTGCCAGCAGTTTGACGCAGGGGGGAAACACCATATATTTT	CASSLTQGGNTIYF
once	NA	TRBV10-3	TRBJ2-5	TGTGCCACCAGCAGAGATGGGGGACGGGAGACCCAGTACTTC	CATSRDGGRETQYF
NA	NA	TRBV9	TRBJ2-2	TGTGCCAGCAGTCTAGGGGGTGGCTACACCGGGGAGCTGTTTTTT	CASSLGGGYTGELFF
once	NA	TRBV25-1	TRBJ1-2	TGTGCCAGCAGTCGCCACCGGACAAGGGACGAGGGCTACACCTTC	CASSRHRTRDEGYTF
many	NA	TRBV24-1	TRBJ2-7	TGTGCCACCAGTGATCAGGGGAGCTACGAGCAGTACTTC	CATSDQGSYEQYF
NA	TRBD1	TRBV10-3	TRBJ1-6	TGTGCCAGCCAGACAGGGGGCTTCAATTCACCCCTCCACTTT	CASQTGGFNSPLHF
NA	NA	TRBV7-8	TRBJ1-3	TGTGCCAGCAGCTTAGTTGGCGGGACGTCTGGAAACACCATATATTTT	CASSLVGGTSGNTIYF
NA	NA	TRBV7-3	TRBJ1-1	TGTGCCAGCAGCCCTCCGGGTGGGGCTAGTGAAGCTTTCTTT	CASSPPGGASEAFF
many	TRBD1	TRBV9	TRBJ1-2	TGTGCCAGCAGCGACGCACAGGGGAACTATGGCTACACCTTC	CASSDAQGNYGYTF
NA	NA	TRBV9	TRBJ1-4	TGTGCCAGCAGCAAAGGGGACAACTCTGGAAAACTGTTTTTT	CASSKGDNSGKLFF
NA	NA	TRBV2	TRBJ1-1	TGTGCCAGCAGTGAAGCCAGGAGCGAAGCTTTCTTT	CASSEARSEAFF
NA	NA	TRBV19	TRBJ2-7	TGTGCCAGTAGTATAGGCCTGGGCGGCGAGCAGTACTTC	CASSIGLGGEQYF
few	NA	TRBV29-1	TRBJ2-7	TGCAGCGTGGGACTTAGCTCCTACGAGCAGTACTTC	CSVGLSSYEQYF
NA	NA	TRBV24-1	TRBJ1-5	TGTGCCACCAGTGATTCCGGACAGCATTTT	CATSDSGQHF
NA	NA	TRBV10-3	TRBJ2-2	TGTGCCATCAGTGACAGTGATGGGGACTACACCGGGGAGCTGTTTTTT	CAISDSDGDYTGELFF
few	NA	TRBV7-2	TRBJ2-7	TGTGCCAGCAGCCTTCCCTCGGACAGCTACGAGCAGTACTTC	CASSLPSDSYEQYF